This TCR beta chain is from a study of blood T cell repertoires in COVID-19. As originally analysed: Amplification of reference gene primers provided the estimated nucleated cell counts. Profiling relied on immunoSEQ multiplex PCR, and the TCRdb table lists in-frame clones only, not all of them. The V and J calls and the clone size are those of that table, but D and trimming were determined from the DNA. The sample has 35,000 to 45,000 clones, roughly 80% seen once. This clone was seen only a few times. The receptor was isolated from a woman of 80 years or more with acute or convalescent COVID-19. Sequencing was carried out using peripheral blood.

This CDR3 is CASSLIPYSGNTIYF. The CDR3 region has the DNA TGTGCCAGCAGCTTGATCCCCTACTCTGGAAACACCATATATTTT. The chain combines TRBV5-5 with TRBJ1-3; D gene uncertain. V lost 1 base to trimming and J lost 0 bases, with 8 bases between them. The CDR3 loop spans 15 amino acids. Germline V gene lookup returns CDR1 SGHKS and CDR2 YYEKEE (reference sequence).